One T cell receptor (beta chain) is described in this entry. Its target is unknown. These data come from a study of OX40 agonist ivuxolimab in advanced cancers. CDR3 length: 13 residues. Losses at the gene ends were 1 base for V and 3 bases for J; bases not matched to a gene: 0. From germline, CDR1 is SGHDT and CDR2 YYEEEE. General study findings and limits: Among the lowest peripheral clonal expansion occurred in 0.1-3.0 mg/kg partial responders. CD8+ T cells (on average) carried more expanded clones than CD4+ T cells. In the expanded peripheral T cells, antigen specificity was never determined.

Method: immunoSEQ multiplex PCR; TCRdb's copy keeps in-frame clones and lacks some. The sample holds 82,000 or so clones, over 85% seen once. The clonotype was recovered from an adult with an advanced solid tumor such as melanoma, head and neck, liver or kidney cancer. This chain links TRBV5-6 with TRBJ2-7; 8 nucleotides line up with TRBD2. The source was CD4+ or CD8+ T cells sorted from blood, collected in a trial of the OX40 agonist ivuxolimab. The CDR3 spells CASSLTSGYEQYF. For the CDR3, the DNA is TGTGCCAGCAGCTTGACTAGCGGCTACGAGCAGTACTTC.